A selection of T cell receptor beta chains follows, all from one sample in a study of cytomegalovirus exposure and HLA in healthy donors. TCRdb keeps only in-frame clones here, not all; method: immunoSEQ multiplex PCR. The table shows more than 95,000 clones, with around 83% occurring only once. Material for sequencing was PBMCs. The source is a woman aged 18 to 35 in good health and CMV-seropositive. Both conserved end residues are part of each CDR3. The D gene is left open where the match is weak. For some rows the clone size is stated as once, few or many, or as a class when expanded; others skip it.

.,.,TRBJ1-6,TRBV2,CASSDSRVWSPLHF,TGTGCCAGCAGTGATAGCAGGGTGTGGTCACCCCTCCACTTT
.,.,TRBJ2-2,TRBV7-9,CASYRGGGGGELFF,TGTGCCAGCTATCGCGGGGGCGGTGGCGGGGAGCTGTTTTTT
.,.,TRBJ2-7,TRBV28,CASRPQGGSSYEQYF,TGTGCCAGCAGGCCCCAGGGCGGAAGCTCCTACGAGCAGTACTTC
.,.,TRBJ2-1,TRBV5-6,CASSLGQVNEQFF,TGTGCCAGCAGCTTAGGACAAGTCAATGAGCAGTTCTTC
.,.,TRBJ1-1,TRBV19,CASSAQWNTEAFF,TGTGCCAGTAGTGCTCAGTGGAACACTGAAGCTTTCTTT
.,.,TRBJ1-1,TRBV10-3,CATQQVPPEAFF,TGTGCCACCCAACAGGTCCCTCCTGAAGCTTTCTTT
.,once,TRBJ2-2,TRBV2,CASMVTSANTGELFF,TGTGCCAGCATGGTAACAAGCGCGAACACCGGGGAGCTGTTTTTT
.,.,TRBJ1-5,TRBV28,CASSDTPEDQPQHF,TGTGCCAGCAGTGACACGCCGGAGGATCAGCCCCAGCATTTT
TRBD1,.,TRBJ1-2,TRBV6-5,CASRATGANYGYTF,TGTGCCAGCAGAGCTACAGGGGCTAACTATGGCTACACCTTC
.,once,TRBJ1-2,TRBV5-8,CASSFTRADGYTF,TGTGCCAGCAGCTTTACCAGGGCCGATGGCTACACCTTC
TRBD2,.,TRBJ2-5,TRBV29-1,CSVAVTSGKTQYF,TGCAGCGTTGCGGTGACTAGCGGAAAGACCCAGTACTTC
.,.,TRBJ2-6,TRBV9,CASSTRVSSGANVLTF,TGTGCCAGCAGCACCCGGGTTTCCTCTGGGGCCAACGTCCTGACTTTC
.,.,TRBJ2-2,TRBV28,CASKTPGGSDGELFF,TGTGCCAGCAAAACTCCCGGAGGGTCCGACGGGGAGCTGTTTTTT
TRBD2,.,TRBJ2-3,TRBV30,CAWGLAGNPTDTQYF,TGTGCCTGGGGACTAGCGGGGAACCCCACAGATACGCAGTATTTT
.,.,TRBJ1-1,TRBV5-1,CASSLGNGVYDTEAFF,TGCGCCAGCAGCTTGGGTAACGGGGTTTATGACACTGAAGCTTTCTTT
TRBD1,.,TRBJ1-3,TRBV5-1,CASSLDGRDRFGNTIYF,TGCGCCAGCAGCTTGGATGGTAGGGACAGATTTGGAAACACCATATATTTT
.,.,TRBJ2-5,TRBV29-1,CSAPRGGRQETQYF,TGCAGCGCCCCTCGGGGTGGGAGGCAAGAGACCCAGTACTTC
.,.,TRBJ1-1,TRBV11-2,CASRRTEDTEAFF,TGTGCCAGCAGGCGTACTGAGGACACTGAAGCTTTCTTT
.,.,TRBJ1-3,TRBV28,CASRTGLGGTIYF,TGTGCCAGCAGAACAGGACTGGGGGGCACCATATATTTT
TRBD1,.,TRBJ2-7,TRBV5-1,CASSLNRDSYEQYF,TGCGCCAGCAGTCTAAACCGGGACAGCTACGAGCAGTACTTC
.,.,TRBJ2-1,TRBV6-1,CASTRDTYNEQFF,TGTGCCAGCACACGGGATACCTACAATGAGCAGTTCTTC
TRBD1,.,TRBJ2-7,TRBV5-4,CASSGTESYEQYF,TGTGCCAGCAGCGGGACAGAATCCTACGAGCAGTACTTC
.,.,TRBJ1-1,TRBV4-1,CASGGLNTEAFF,TGCGCCAGCGGGGGCCTGAACACTGAAGCTTTCTTT
.,.,TRBJ1-2,TRBV7-3,CASSEGVGYTF,TGTGCCAGCAGCGAGGGGGTTGGCTACACCTTC
.,.,TRBJ2-7,TRBV11-3,CASSLEWTDYEQYF,TGTGCCAGCAGCTTAGAATGGACAGACTACGAGCAGTACTTC
.,once,TRBJ2-6,TRBV6-5,CASSYSTRAGANVLTF,TGTGCCAGCAGTTACTCGACCAGGGCTGGGGCCAACGTCCTGACTTTC
TRBD2,once,TRBJ2-2,TRBV9,CASSGGLAGGTGELFF,TGTGCCAGCAGCGGAGGACTAGCGGGGGGCACCGGGGAGCTGTTTTTT
TRBD1,.,TRBJ2-7,TRBV19,CASSTRDSDYEQYF,TGTGCCAGTAGTACTCGGGACAGTGACTACGAGCAGTACTTC
.,.,TRBJ2-1,TRBV6-6,CASSSGSNEQFF,TGTGCCAGCAGTTCCGGGTCCAATGAGCAGTTCTTC
.,.,TRBJ2-3,TRBV27,CASGQDTINTDTQYF,TGTGCCAGCGGGCAAGACACCATTAACACAGATACGCAGTATTTT
.,.,TRBJ1-1,TRBV11-3,CASRPDPGNTEAFF,TGTGCCAGCAGACCCGACCCGGGGAACACTGAAGCTTTCTTT
.,.,TRBJ1-2,TRBV7-6,CASSSAKPGQLNYGYTF,TGTGCCAGCAGCTCCGCCAAACCGGGACAACTTAACTATGGCTACACCTTC
TRBD2,.,TRBJ2-5,TRBV4-1,CASSQGGSGDGETQYF,TGCGCCAGCAGCCAAGGGGGTAGCGGGGATGGGGAGACCCAGTACTTC
.,.,TRBJ1-5,TRBV30,CAWSVPWGDQPQHF,TGTGCCTGGAGTGTACCCTGGGGAGATCAGCCCCAGCATTTT
TRBD1,.,TRBJ1-2,TRBV5-1,CASSSRTGAGGYTF,TGCGCCAGCAGCTCCCGGACAGGGGCGGGTGGCTACACCTTC
TRBD2,.,TRBJ2-3,TRBV7-9,CASSLRGAGVLSDTQYF,TGTGCCAGCAGCTTAAGGGGAGCGGGAGTATTATCAGATACGCAGTATTTT
TRBD1,.,TRBJ2-7,TRBV6-6,CASSAGTVYEQYF,TGTGCCAGCAGTGCCGGGACAGTCTACGAGCAGTACTTC
.,.,TRBJ2-1,TRBV7-6,CASSPNWALARGMQQFF,TGTGCCAGCAGCCCCAATTGGGCTCTAGCGAGGGGTATGCAACAGTTCTTC
TRBD2,.,TRBJ2-1,TRBV27,CASSPPGGRGNEQFF,TGTGCCAGCAGTCCCCCGGGGGGGCGGGGCAATGAGCAGTTCTTC
.,once,TRBJ1-1,TRBV19,CASSKVRAEAFF,TGTGCCAGCTCCAAAGTTCGGGCTGAAGCTTTCTTT
.,.,TRBJ1-5,TRBV28,CASRHQGPYGEPQHF,TGTGCCAGCAGGCACCAGGGGCCCTATGGAGAGCCCCAGCATTTT
TRBD2,.,TRBJ2-7,TRBV10-2,CASTPGGFRSSYEQYF,TGCGCCAGCACTCCGGGAGGGTTTAGAAGTTCCTACGAGCAGTACTTC
.,.,TRBJ1-5,TRBV5-4,CASSDGQSNQPQHF,TGTGCCAGCAGCGACGGACAGAGCAATCAGCCCCAGCATTTT
.,.,TRBJ1-1,TRBV7-9,CASSLQDMNTEAFF,TGTGCCAGCAGCTTACAGGACATGAACACTGAAGCTTTCTTT
.,.,TRBJ2-2,TRBV6-4,CASRPGEAGAGELFF,TGTGCCAGCAGGCCCGGGGAGGCCGGCGCCGGGGAGCTGTTTTTT
.,.,TRBJ1-1,TRBV11-1,CASSPQNTEAFF,TGTGCCAGCAGCCCACAGAACACTGAAGCTTTCTTT
TRBD2,.,TRBJ2-4,TRBV11-2,CASSLAYRTSEAKNIQYF,TGTGCCAGCAGCTTAGCCTACAGGACTAGCGAAGCCAAAAACATTCAGTACTTC
TRBD1,.,TRBJ2-2,TRBV18,CASSPPDRAVLFF,TGTGCCAGCTCACCCCCGGACAGGGCGGTGCTGTTTTTT